Sequencing of this TCR beta chain was carried out in a study of blood T cell repertoires in COVID-19. This clone was observed many times. V was shortened by 0 bases and J by 0 bases, with 4 bases between the two germline ends. Germline V CDR1 and CDR2: SGHDT, YYEEEE. The CDR3 runs to 15 residues. In the original analysis: Reference gene primer amplification gave estimated nucleated cell counts. Measured with immunoSEQ multiplex PCR; TCRdb has only the in-frame clones, and not every one. The V and J calls and the clone size are those of that table, but D and trimming were determined from the DNA. The data show around 230,000 clones, 75% to 85% seen once. Those enrolled, adults aged roughly 18 to 100 years, came from 24 US areas.

Sequenced material: PBMCs or T cells enriched from blood (not recorded which). The sequence derives from a man aged 35-49 years who had recovered from COVID-19. This sequence joins TRBV5-6 and TRBJ1-6, with unresolved D. The DNA for the CDR3 is TGTGCCAGCAGCTTGGACAGCTCCTATAATTCACCCCTCCACTTT. Translation: CASSLDSSYNSPLHF.